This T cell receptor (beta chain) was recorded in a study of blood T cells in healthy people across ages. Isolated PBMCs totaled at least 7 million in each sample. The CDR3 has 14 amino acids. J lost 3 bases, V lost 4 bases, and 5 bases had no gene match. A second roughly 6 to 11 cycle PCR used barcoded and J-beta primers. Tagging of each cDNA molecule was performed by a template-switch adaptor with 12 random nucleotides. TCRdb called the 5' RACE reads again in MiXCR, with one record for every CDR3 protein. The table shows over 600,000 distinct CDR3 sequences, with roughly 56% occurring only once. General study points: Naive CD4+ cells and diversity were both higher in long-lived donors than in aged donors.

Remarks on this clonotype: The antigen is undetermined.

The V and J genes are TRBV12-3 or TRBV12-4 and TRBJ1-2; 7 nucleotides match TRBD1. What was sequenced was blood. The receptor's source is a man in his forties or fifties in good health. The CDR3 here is CASSSTGKYYGYTF. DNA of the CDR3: TGTGCCAGCAGTTCGACAGGGAAGTACTATGGCTACACCTTC.